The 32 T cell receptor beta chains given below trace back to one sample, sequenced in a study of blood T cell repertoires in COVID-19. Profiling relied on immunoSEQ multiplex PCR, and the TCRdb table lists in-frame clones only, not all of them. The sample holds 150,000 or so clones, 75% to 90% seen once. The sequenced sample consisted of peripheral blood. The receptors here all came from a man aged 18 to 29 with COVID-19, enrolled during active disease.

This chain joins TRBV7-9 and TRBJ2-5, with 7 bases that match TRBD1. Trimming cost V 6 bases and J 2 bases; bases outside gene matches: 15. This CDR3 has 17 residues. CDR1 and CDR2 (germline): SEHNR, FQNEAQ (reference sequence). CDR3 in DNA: TGTGCCAGCAGGACCCTTTCCATCGGGACAGTTCAAGAGACCCAGTACTTC. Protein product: CASRTLSIGTVQETQYF. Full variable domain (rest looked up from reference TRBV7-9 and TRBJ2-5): DTGVSQNPRHKITKRGQNVTFRCDPISEHNRLYWYRQTLGQGPEFLTYFQNEAQLEKSRLLSDRFSAERPKGSFSTLEIQRTEQGDSAMYLCASRTLSIGTVQETQYFGPGTRLLVL.

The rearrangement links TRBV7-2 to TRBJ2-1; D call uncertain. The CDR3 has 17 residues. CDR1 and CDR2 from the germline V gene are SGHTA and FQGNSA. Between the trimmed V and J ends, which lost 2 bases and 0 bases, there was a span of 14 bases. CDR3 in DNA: TGTGCCAGCAGCTTACATTTAAGTGGCAGCTCCTACAATGAGCAGTTCTTC. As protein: CASSLHLSGSSYNEQFF.

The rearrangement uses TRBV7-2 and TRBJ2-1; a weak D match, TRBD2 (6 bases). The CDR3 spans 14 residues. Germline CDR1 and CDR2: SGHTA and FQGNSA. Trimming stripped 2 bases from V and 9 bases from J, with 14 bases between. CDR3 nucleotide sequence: TGTGCCAGCAGCTTATCGGGAGCCTTAGGTGAGCAGTTCTTC. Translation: CASSLSGALGEQFF. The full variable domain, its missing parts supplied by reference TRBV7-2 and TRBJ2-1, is GAGVSQSPSNKVTEKGKDVELRCDPISGHTALYWYRQSLGQGLEFLIYFQGNSAPDKSGLPSDRFSAERTGGSVSTLTIQRTQQEDSAVYLCASSLSGALGEQFFGPGTRLTVL.

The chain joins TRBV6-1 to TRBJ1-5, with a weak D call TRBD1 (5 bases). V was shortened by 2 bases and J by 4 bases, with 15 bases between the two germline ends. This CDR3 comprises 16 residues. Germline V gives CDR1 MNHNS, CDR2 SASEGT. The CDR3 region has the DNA TGTGCCAGCAGTGAAAGTGGGACGGGAGTTAATCAGCCCCAGCATTTT. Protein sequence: CASSESGTGVNQPQHF.

The CDR3: CASSGSVDEQYF. The CDR3 nucleotides are TGTGCCAGCAGCGGTAGCGTTGACGAGCAGTACTTC. The chain joins TRBV9 to TRBJ2-7; possible D gene TRBD2, 5 bases. CDR1 and CDR2 (germline): SGDLS, YYNGEE. The CDR3 length is 12 residues. Trimming cost V 3 bases and J 5 bases, with 9 bases left between them.

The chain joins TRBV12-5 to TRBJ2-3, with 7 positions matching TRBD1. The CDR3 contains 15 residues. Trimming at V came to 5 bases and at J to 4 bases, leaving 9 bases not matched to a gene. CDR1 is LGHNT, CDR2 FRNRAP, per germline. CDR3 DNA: TGTGCTAGTGGTACGGGGACAGTGTGGGCAGATACGCAGTATTTT. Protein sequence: CASGTGTVWADTQYF.

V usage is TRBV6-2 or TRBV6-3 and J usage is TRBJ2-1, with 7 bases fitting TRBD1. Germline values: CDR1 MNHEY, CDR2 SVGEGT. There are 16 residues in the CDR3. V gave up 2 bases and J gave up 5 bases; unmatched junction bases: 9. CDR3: CASSYLPGQPDNEQFF. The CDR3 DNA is TGTGCCAGCAGTTACCTACCGGGACAGCCCGACAATGAGCAGTTCTTC.

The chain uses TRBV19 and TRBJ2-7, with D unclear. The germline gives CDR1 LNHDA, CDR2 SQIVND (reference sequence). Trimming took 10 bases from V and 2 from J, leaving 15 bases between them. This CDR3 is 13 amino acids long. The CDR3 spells CATSGSFTYEQYF. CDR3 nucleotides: TGTGCCACCTCGGGTTCCTTTACCTACGAGCAGTACTTC.

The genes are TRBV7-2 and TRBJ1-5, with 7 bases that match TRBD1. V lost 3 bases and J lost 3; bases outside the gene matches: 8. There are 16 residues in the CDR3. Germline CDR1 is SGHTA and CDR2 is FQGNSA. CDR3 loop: CASSLPGQPINQPQHF. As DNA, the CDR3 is TGTGCCAGCAGCTTGCCGGGACAGCCCATCAATCAGCCCCAGCATTTT.

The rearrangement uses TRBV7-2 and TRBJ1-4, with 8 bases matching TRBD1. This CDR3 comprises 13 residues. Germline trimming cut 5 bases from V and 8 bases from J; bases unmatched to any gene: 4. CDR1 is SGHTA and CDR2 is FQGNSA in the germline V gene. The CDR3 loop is CASSGQGGEKLFF. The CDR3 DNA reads TGTGCCAGCAGCGGACAGGGTGGGGAAAAACTGTTTTTT.

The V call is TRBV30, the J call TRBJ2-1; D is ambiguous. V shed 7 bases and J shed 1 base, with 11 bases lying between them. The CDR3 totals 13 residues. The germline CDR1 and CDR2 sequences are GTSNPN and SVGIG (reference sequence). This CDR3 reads CAFVTWSYNEQFF. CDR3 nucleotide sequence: TGTGCCTTCGTCACTTGGTCCTACAATGAGCAGTTCTTC. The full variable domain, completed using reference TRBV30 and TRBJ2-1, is SQTIHQWPATLVQPVGSPLSLECTVEGTSNPNLYWYRQAAGRGLQLLFYSVGIGQISSEVPQNLSASRPQDRQFILSSKKLLLSDSGFYLCAFVTWSYNEQFFGPGTRLTVL.

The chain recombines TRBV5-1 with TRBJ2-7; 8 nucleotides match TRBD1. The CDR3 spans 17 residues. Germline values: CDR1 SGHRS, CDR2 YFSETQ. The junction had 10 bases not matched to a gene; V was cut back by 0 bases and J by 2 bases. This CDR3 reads CASSLAPFAQGAYEQYF. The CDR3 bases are TGCGCCAGCAGCTTGGCCCCTTTTGCACAGGGGGCCTACGAGCAGTACTTC.

CDR3 DNA: TGTGCCAGCAGCTTGGGCGAACAGGTCTACAATGAGCAGTTCTTC. Translating it yields CASSLGEQVYNEQFF. The gene calls are TRBV28 and TRBJ2-1; TRBD1 is a possible D gene (5 bases). This CDR3 region has 15 residues. The germline V and J ends were trimmed by 6 bases and 3 bases, with 15 bases remaining between them. Looked up from germline, CDR1 is MDHEN and CDR2 is SYDVKM.

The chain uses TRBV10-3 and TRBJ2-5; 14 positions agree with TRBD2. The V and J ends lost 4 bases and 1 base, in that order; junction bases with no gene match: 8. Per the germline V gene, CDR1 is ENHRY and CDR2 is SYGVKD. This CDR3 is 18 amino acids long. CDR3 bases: TGTGCCATCAGTGGGACTAGCGGGAGGAACCAGCGCCAAGAGACCCAGTACTTC. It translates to CAISGTSGRNQRQETQYF.

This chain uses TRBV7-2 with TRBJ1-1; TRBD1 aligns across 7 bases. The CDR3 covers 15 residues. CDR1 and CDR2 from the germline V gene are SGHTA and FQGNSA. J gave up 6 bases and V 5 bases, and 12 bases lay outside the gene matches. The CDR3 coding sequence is TGTGCCAGCAGCCCAGTGACAGGGAGTAACTCTGAAGCTTTCTTT. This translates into CASSPVTGSNSEAFF.

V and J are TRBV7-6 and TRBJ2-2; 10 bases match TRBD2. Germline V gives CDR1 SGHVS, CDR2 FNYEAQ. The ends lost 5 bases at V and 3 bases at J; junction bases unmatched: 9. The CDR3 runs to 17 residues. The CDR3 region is CASSPRAGGPYTGELFF. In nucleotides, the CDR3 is TGTGCCAGCAGCCCGCGAGCGGGAGGGCCCTACACCGGGGAGCTGTTTTTT.

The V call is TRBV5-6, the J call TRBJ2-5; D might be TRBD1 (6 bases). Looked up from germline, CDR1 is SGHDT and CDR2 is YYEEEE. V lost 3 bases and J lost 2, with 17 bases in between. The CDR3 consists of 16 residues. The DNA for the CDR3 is TGTGCCAGCAGCTCTGTTGGGAGACAGGCTCAAGAGACCCAGTACTTC. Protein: CASSSVGRQAQETQYF. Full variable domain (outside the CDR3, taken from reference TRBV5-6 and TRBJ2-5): DAGVTQSPTHLIKTRGQQVTLRCSPKSGHDTVSWYQQALGQGPQFIFQYYEEEERQRGNFPDRFSGHQFPNYSSELNVNALLLGDSALYLCASSSVGRQAQETQYFGPGTRLLVL.

For the CDR3, the DNA is TGTGCCAGCAGCAGCAACACCGGGGAGCTGTTTTTT. Protein product: CASSSNTGELFF. The rearrangement links TRBV11-3 to TRBJ2-2; D is unresolved. The CDR3 contains 12 residues. V dropped 5 bases and J dropped 2 bases, with 3 bases sitting between them. In germline, CDR1 is SGHNT, CDR2 YENEEA.

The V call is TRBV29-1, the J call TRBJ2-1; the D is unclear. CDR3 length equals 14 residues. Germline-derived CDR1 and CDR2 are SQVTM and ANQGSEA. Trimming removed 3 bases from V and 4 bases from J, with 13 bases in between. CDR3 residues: CSVDGQTLYNEQFF. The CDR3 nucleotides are TGCAGCGTTGATGGGCAGACGCTTTACAATGAGCAGTTCTTC.

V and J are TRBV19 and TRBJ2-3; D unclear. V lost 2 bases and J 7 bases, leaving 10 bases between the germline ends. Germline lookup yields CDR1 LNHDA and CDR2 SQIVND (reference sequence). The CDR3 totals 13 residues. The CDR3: CASSIIDKYTQYF. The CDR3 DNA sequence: TGTGCCAGTAGTATAATCGACAAATATACGCAGTATTTT.

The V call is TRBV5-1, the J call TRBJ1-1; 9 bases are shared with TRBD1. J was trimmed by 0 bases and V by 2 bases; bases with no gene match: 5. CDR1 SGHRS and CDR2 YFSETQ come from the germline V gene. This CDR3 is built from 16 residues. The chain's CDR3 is CASSFRTGVMNTEAFF. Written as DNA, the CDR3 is TGCGCCAGCAGCTTTCGGACAGGGGTCATGAACACTGAAGCTTTCTTT.

CDR3: CASSLEQGASNQPQHF. For the CDR3, the DNA is TGTGCCAGCAGCTTAGAACAGGGGGCAAGCAATCAGCCCCAGCATTTT. This sequence joins TRBV7-8 and TRBJ1-5; 9 bases line up with TRBD1. The CDR3 is 16 amino acids. Trimming removed 1 base from V and 1 base from J; junction bases left unmatched: 2. Germline V gene data show CDR1 as SGHVS and CDR2 as FQNEAQ.

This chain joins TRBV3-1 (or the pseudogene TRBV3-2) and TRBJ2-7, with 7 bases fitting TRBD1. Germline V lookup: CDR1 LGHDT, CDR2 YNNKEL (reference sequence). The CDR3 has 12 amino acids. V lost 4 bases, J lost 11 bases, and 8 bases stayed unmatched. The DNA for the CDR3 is TGTGCCAGCAGCCCAGACCGACAGGGAGAGTACTTC. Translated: CASSPDRQGEYF.

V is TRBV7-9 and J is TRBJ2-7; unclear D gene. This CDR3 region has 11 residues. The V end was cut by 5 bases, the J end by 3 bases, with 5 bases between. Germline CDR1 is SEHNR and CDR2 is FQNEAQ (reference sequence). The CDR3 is CASSQYYEQYF. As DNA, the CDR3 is TGTGCCAGCAGCCAGTACTACGAGCAGTACTTC.

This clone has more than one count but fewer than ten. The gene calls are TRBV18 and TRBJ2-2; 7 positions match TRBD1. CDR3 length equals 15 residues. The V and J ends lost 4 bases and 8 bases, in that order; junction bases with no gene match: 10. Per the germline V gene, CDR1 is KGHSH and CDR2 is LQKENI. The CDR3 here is CASSQDRPPGGELFF. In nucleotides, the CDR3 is TGTGCCAGCTCACAGGACAGGCCCCCGGGAGGGGAGCTGTTTTTT.

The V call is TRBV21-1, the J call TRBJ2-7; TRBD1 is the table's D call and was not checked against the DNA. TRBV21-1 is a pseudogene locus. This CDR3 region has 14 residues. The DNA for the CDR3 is TGTGCCAGCAGCACCTGGACAGGGTGGTACGAGCAGTACTTC. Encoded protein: CASSTWTGWYEQYF.

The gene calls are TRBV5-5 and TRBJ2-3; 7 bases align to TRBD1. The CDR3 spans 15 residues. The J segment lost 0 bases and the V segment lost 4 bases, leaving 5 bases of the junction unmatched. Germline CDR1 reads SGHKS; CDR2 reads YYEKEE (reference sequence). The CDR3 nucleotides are TGTGCCAGCAGCGCCGGGACAGTTAGCACAGATACGCAGTATTTT. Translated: CASSAGTVSTDTQYF.

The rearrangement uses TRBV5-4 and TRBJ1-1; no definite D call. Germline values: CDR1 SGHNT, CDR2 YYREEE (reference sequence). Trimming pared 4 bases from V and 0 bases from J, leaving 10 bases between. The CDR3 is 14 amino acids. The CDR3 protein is CASSPGMLNTEAFF. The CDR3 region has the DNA TGTGCCAGCAGCCCCGGGATGTTGAACACTGAAGCTTTCTTT.

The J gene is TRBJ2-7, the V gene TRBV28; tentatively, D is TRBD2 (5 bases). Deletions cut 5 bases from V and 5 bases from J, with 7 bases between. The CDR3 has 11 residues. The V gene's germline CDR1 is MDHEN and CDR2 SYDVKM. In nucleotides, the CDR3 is TGTGCCAGCAGTCTAGCCCACGAGCAGTACTTC. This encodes CASSLAHEQYF.

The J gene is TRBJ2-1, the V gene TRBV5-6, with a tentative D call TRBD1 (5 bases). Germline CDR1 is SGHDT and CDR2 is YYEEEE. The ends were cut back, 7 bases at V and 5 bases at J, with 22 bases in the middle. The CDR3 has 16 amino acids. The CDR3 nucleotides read TGTGCCAGCCGTCGACAGACCTATTCCCTAAACAATGAGCAGTTCTTC. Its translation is CASRRQTYSLNNEQFF.

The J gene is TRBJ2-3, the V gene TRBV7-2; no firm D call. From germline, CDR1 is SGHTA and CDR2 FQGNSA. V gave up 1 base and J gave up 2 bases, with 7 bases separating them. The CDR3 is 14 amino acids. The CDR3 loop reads CASSLDGYTDTQYF. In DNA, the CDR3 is TGTGCCAGCAGCTTAGACGGGTACACAGATACGCAGTATTTT.

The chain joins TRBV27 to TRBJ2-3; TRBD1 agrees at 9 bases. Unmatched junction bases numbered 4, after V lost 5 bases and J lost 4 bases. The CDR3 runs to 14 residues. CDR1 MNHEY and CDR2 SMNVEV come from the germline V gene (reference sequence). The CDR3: CASSEGQGPDTQYF. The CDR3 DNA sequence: TGTGCCAGCAGTGAAGGACAGGGGCCAGATACGCAGTATTTT.